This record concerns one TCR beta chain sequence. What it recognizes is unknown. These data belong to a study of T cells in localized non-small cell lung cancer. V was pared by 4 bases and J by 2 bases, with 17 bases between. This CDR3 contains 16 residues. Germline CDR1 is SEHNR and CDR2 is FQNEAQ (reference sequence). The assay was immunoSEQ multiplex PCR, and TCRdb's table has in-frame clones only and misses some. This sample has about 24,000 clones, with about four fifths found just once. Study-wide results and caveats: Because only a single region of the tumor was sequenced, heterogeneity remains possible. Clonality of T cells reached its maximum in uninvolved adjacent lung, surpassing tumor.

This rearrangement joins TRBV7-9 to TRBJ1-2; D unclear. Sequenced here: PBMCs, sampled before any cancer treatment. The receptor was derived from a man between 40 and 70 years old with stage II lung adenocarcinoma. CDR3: CASSYREGGGNYGYTF. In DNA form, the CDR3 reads TGTGCCAGCAGCTATAGGGAGGGAGGAGGAAACTATGGCTACACCTTC.